This is a list of T cell receptor beta chains from one sample in a study of T cell repertoires in cytomegalovirus infection. TCRdb analysed the reads with MiXCR anew, one entry per CDR3 protein. The data show 250,000 to 300,000 distinct CDR3 sequences, roughly 24% seen once. Sequencing input: PBMCs. These receptors were taken from a human donor in good health (CMV status not recorded). Some clones in this sample may be carry-over from other donors' samples. Each CDR3 is given with its conserved first and last residue. D genes are given only for firm matches. Expanded clones get a size class; other rows say once, few or many, or leave the size out.

j_gene: TRBJ1-2
abundance: NA
d_gene: NA
v_gene: TRBV6-6
CDR3aa: CASSSRTVVYGYTF
CDR3nt: TGTGCCAGCAGTTCGAGGACGGTCGTCTATGGCTACACCTTC

j_gene: TRBJ1-1
abundance: few
d_gene: NA
v_gene: TRBV2
CDR3aa: CASSRQVKGTEAFF
CDR3nt: TGTGCCAGCAGCCGACAGGTGAAGGGCACTGAAGCTTTCTTT

j_gene: TRBJ2-1
abundance: NA
d_gene: NA
v_gene: TRBV20-1
CDR3aa: CSARMNNEQFF
CDR3nt: TGCAGTGCTAGAATGAACAATGAGCAGTTCTTC

j_gene: TRBJ1-4
abundance: few
d_gene: TRBD1
v_gene: TRBV19
CDR3aa: CASRRGTGYEKLFF
CDR3nt: TGTGCCAGTAGAAGGGGGACAGGGTACGAAAAACTGTTTTTT

j_gene: TRBJ2-5
abundance: NA
d_gene: TRBD2
v_gene: TRBV28
CDR3aa: CASIFSGEHQETQYF
CDR3nt: TGTGCCAGCATTTTTAGCGGGGAACACCAAGAGACCCAGTACTTC

j_gene: TRBJ1-1
abundance: NA
d_gene: NA
v_gene: TRBV7-4
CDR3aa: CASSFPSGVSTEAFF
CDR3nt: TGTGCCAGCAGCTTTCCTTCAGGAGTTTCGACTGAAGCTTTCTTT

j_gene: TRBJ2-1
abundance: NA
d_gene: TRBD2
v_gene: TRBV7-9
CDR3aa: CASSSPGGQAYNEQFF
CDR3nt: TGTGCCAGCAGCTCGCCGGGGGGGCAGGCCTACAATGAGCAGTTCTTC

j_gene: TRBJ2-3
abundance: few
d_gene: NA
v_gene: TRBV18
CDR3aa: CASSSSRDTQYF
CDR3nt: TGTGCCAGCTCCTCCTCTAGAGATACGCAGTATTTT

j_gene: TRBJ2-1
abundance: NA
d_gene: TRBD1
v_gene: TRBV11-2
CDR3aa: CASSTSGGSEQFF
CDR3nt: TGTGCCAGCAGCACGTCAGGGGGCAGTGAGCAGTTCTTC

j_gene: TRBJ2-1
abundance: NA
d_gene: TRBD2
v_gene: TRBV7-6
CDR3aa: CASSLASGGAGEQFF
CDR3nt: TGTGCTAGCAGCTTAGCTAGCGGGGGGGCAGGTGAGCAGTTCTTC

j_gene: TRBJ1-1
abundance: NA
d_gene: TRBD1
v_gene: TRBV7-6
CDR3aa: CASSLAGGLGEAFF
CDR3nt: TGTGCCAGCAGCTTAGCAGGGGGCCTAGGTGAAGCTTTCTTT

j_gene: TRBJ2-7
abundance: once
d_gene: TRBD1
v_gene: TRBV20-1
CDR3aa: CSARDPTGGGYEQYF
CDR3nt: TGCAGTGCTAGAGACCCGACAGGGGGCGGGTACGAGCAGTACTTC

j_gene: TRBJ1-4
abundance: NA
d_gene: NA
v_gene: TRBV12-3/TRBV12-4
CDR3aa: CASSLALGGVVDEKLFF
CDR3nt: TGTGCCAGCAGTTTAGCCCTCGGGGGGGTTGTAGATGAAAAACTGTTTTTT

j_gene: TRBJ2-1
abundance: NA
d_gene: NA
v_gene: TRBV19
CDR3aa: CASSIGTRHHNEQFF
CDR3nt: TGTGCCAGTAGCATTGGGACCCGTCACCACAATGAGCAGTTCTTC

j_gene: TRBJ1-1
abundance: few
d_gene: NA
v_gene: TRBV14
CDR3aa: CASSQDGGVFLNTEAFF
CDR3nt: TGTGCCAGCAGCCAAGATGGGGGGGTTTTCTTGAACACTGAAGCTTTCTTT

j_gene: TRBJ2-1
abundance: NA
d_gene: NA
v_gene: TRBV7-9
CDR3aa: CASSLAVNEQFF
CDR3nt: TGTGCCAGCAGCTTAGCGGTGAATGAGCAGTTCTTC

j_gene: TRBJ2-1
abundance: NA
d_gene: TRBD1
v_gene: TRBV9
CDR3aa: CASSVSGQGASEQFF
CDR3nt: TGTGCCAGCAGCGTCTCAGGACAGGGGGCCTCTGAGCAGTTCTTC

j_gene: TRBJ1-2
abundance: many
d_gene: NA
v_gene: TRBV6-5
CDR3aa: CASTESSTGYGYTF
CDR3nt: TGTGCCAGCACCGAGTCATCCACCGGCTATGGCTACACCTTC

j_gene: TRBJ2-7
abundance: NA
d_gene: TRBD2
v_gene: TRBV20-1
CDR3aa: CSASRLTLTSGKMQYF
CDR3nt: TGCAGTGCTAGTCGTTTAACCCTGACTAGCGGGAAAATGCAGTACTTC

j_gene: TRBJ1-6
abundance: NA
d_gene: NA
v_gene: TRBV28
CDR3aa: CASSFGPGNSPLHF
CDR3nt: TGTGCCAGCAGTTTTGGGCCAGGGAATTCACCCCTCCACTTT

j_gene: TRBJ2-1
abundance: few
d_gene: NA
v_gene: TRBV5-1
CDR3aa: CASSSRVRSYNEQFF
CDR3nt: TGCGCCAGCAGCTCCAGGGTTAGGTCCTACAATGAGCAGTTCTTC

j_gene: TRBJ2-7
abundance: many
d_gene: NA
v_gene: TRBV7-6
CDR3aa: CASSTGFPSYEQYF
CDR3nt: TGTGCCAGCAGTACAGGGTTTCCCTCCTACGAGCAGTACTTC

j_gene: TRBJ1-5
abundance: NA
d_gene: NA
v_gene: TRBV18
CDR3aa: CASSPGPSPNQPQHF
CDR3nt: TGTGCCAGCTCACCAGGTCCGAGCCCCAATCAGCCCCAGCATTTT

j_gene: TRBJ2-3
abundance: NA
d_gene: NA
v_gene: TRBV7-2
CDR3aa: CASSLNFWDTQYF
CDR3nt: TGTGCCAGCAGCTTAAATTTCTGGGATACGCAGTATTTT

j_gene: TRBJ2-7
abundance: many
d_gene: NA
v_gene: TRBV7-3
CDR3aa: CASSLMVGPSYEQYF
CDR3nt: TGTGCCAGCAGCTTAATGGTGGGGCCCTCCTACGAGCAGTACTTC

j_gene: TRBJ2-7
abundance: NA
d_gene: TRBD1
v_gene: TRBV2
CDR3aa: CASSAPPGQNYEQYF
CDR3nt: TGTGCCAGCAGTGCCCCACCGGGACAGAACTACGAGCAGTACTTC

j_gene: TRBJ2-7
abundance: once
d_gene: NA
v_gene: TRBV10-3
CDR3aa: CAISATDYEQYF
CDR3nt: TGTGCCATCAGCGCCACAGACTACGAGCAGTACTTC

j_gene: TRBJ1-5
abundance: few
d_gene: NA
v_gene: TRBV7-9
CDR3aa: CASSLFRDGRSQPQHF
CDR3nt: TGTGCCAGCAGCTTATTCAGGGACGGAAGAAGTCAGCCCCAGCATTTT

j_gene: TRBJ2-5
abundance: many
d_gene: NA
v_gene: TRBV7-2
CDR3aa: CASSLVFQETQYF
CDR3nt: TGTGCCAGCAGCTTAGTGTTCCAAGAGACCCAGTACTTC

j_gene: TRBJ1-1
abundance: NA
d_gene: NA
v_gene: TRBV3-1
CDR3aa: CASSPDPDRRNTEAFF
CDR3nt: TGTGCCAGCAGCCCCGATCCGGACAGAAGGAACACTGAAGCTTTCTTT

j_gene: TRBJ2-5
abundance: many
d_gene: NA
v_gene: TRBV7-2
CDR3aa: CATETQYF
CDR3nt: TGTGCCACGGAGACCCAGTACTTC

j_gene: TRBJ2-1
abundance: few
d_gene: TRBD2
v_gene: TRBV7-2
CDR3aa: CASSLRGLAGGGYNEQFF
CDR3nt: TGTGCCAGCAGCTTAAGAGGACTAGCGGGAGGCGGCTACAATGAGCAGTTCTTC

j_gene: TRBJ1-6
abundance: NA
d_gene: NA
v_gene: TRBV12-3/TRBV12-4
CDR3aa: CASSLRGPPHF
CDR3nt: TGTGCCAGCAGTTTGAGGGGACCCCCCCACTTT

j_gene: TRBJ2-3
abundance: NA
d_gene: TRBD1
v_gene: TRBV29-1
CDR3aa: CSGGDRGRDTDTQYF
CDR3nt: TGCAGCGGTGGCGACAGGGGGCGCGACACAGATACGCAGTATTTT

j_gene: TRBJ2-7
abundance: few
d_gene: NA
v_gene: TRBV6-5
CDR3aa: CASSYHDEQYF
CDR3nt: TGTGCCAGCAGTTACCACGACGAGCAGTACTTC

j_gene: TRBJ1-2
abundance: NA
d_gene: NA
v_gene: TRBV10-3
CDR3aa: CATQLNYGYTF
CDR3nt: TGTGCCACCCAGTTAAACTATGGCTACACCTTC

j_gene: TRBJ2-2
abundance: many
d_gene: NA
v_gene: TRBV7-9
CDR3aa: CASSLIGRTGELFF
CDR3nt: TGTGCCAGCAGCTTGATCGGAAGGACCGGGGAGCTGTTTTTT

j_gene: TRBJ1-2
abundance: NA
d_gene: TRBD1
v_gene: TRBV10-3
CDR3aa: CAISEVTGAVGYTF
CDR3nt: TGTGCCATCAGTGAGGTGACAGGGGCGGTTGGCTACACCTTC

j_gene: TRBJ2-5
abundance: NA
d_gene: TRBD1
v_gene: TRBV7-8
CDR3aa: CASSQRQGPSNTQYF
CDR3nt: TGTGCCAGCAGCCAAAGACAGGGGCCCTCCAATACCCAGTACTTC

j_gene: TRBJ2-7
abundance: NA
d_gene: TRBD1
v_gene: TRBV18
CDR3aa: CASSAGTGGFYEQYF
CDR3nt: TGTGCCAGCTCCGCGGGGACAGGGGGCTTCTACGAGCAGTACTTC

j_gene: TRBJ1-2
abundance: NA
d_gene: NA
v_gene: TRBV29-1
CDR3aa: CSVGDKANYGYTF
CDR3nt: TGCAGCGTTGGGGACAAGGCGAACTATGGCTACACCTTC

j_gene: TRBJ2-3
abundance: many
d_gene: NA
v_gene: TRBV7-9
CDR3aa: CASSTHTEVDTQYF
CDR3nt: TGTGCCAGCAGCACACACACCGAGGTGGATACGCAGTATTTT

j_gene: TRBJ2-7
abundance: NA
d_gene: NA
v_gene: TRBV6-2/TRBV6-3
CDR3aa: CASKISPPSSYEQYF
CDR3nt: TGTGCCAGCAAGATCTCTCCTCCCAGCTCCTACGAGCAGTACTTC

j_gene: TRBJ2-3
abundance: many
d_gene: NA
v_gene: TRBV10-3
CDR3aa: CAIRLANTDTQYF
CDR3nt: TGTGCCATCCGGCTCGCAAACACAGATACGCAGTATTTT